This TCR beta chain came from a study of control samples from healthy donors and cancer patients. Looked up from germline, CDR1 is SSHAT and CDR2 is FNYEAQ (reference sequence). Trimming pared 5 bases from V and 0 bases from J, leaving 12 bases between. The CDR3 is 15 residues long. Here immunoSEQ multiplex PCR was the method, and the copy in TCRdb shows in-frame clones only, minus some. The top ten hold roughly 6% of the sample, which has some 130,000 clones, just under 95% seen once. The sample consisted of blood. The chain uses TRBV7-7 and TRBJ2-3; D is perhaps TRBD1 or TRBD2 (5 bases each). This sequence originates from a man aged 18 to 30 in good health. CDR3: CASSLGPMSTDTQYF. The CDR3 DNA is TGTGCCAGCAGCCTGGGACCGATGAGCACAGATACGCAGTATTTT.